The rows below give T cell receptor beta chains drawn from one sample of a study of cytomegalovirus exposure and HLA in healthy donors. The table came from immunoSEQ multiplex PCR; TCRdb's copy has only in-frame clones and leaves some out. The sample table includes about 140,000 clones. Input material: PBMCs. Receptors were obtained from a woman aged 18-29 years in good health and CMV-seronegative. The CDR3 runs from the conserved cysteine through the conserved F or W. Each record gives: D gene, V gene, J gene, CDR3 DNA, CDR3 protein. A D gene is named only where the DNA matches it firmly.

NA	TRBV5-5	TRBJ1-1	TGTGCCAGCAGCTCTAGTAGCACTGAAGCTTTCTTT	CASSSSSTEAFF
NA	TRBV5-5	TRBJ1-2	TGTGCCAGCAGCTTGGACAGTCAAAATGGCTACACCTTC	CASSLDSQNGYTF
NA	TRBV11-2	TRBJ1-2	TGTGCCAGCAGCCCCAACCAGGGATATGGCTACACCTTC	CASSPNQGYGYTF
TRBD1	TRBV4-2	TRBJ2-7	TGTGCCAGCAGCCGGGACAGCTTATACGAGCAGTACTTC	CASSRDSLYEQYF
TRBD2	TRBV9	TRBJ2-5	TGTGCCAGCAGCGTAGCGGCGGGACTAGTGGCTGAGACCCAGTACTTC	CASSVAAGLVAETQYF
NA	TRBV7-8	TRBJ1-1	TGTGCCAGCAGCCAGAACCAAGGACTCATGAACACTGAAGCTTTCTTT	CASSQNQGLMNTEAFF
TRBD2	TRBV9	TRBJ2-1	TGTGCCAGCAGCCCAACTAGCGCTTACAATGAGCAGTTCTTC	CASSPTSAYNEQFF
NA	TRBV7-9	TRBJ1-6	TGTGCCAGCAGCTTAGGACTTAATTCACCCCTCCACTTT	CASSLGLNSPLHF
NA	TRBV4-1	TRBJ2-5	TGCGCCAGCAGCCGGGGGGATATAGGGAACCAAGAGACCCAGTACTTC	CASSRGDIGNQETQYF
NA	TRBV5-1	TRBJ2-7	TGCGCCAGCAGCCCGTACCACGGGACTGGGAACGAGCAGTACTTC	CASSPYHGTGNEQYF
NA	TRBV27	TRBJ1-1	TGTGCCAGCAGTTTATCGCCACAGGGCACTGAAGCTTTCTTT	CASSLSPQGTEAFF
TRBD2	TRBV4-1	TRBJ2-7	TGCGCCAGCAGCCAAGAACCCAGCGGGACCTCCTACGAGCAGTACTTC	CASSQEPSGTSYEQYF
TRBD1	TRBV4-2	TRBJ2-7	TGTGCCAGCAGTCCGACAGGGGGCGAGCAGTACTTC	CASSPTGGEQYF
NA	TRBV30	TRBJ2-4	TGTGCCTGGAGTGTCCAGACAGACCCGTCGGACATTCAGTACTTC	CAWSVQTDPSDIQYF
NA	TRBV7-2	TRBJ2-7	TGTGCCAGCAGCTTATTGCGGGCCTACGAGCAGTACTTC	CASSLLRAYEQYF
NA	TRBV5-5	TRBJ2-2	TGTGCCAGCAGCTGGAACGGGAGACCGAACACCGGGGAGCTGTTTTTT	CASSWNGRPNTGELFF
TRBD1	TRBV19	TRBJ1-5	TGTGCCAGTAGTATCCCCGGGACAGGGGAAGGACAGCCCCAGCATTTT	CASSIPGTGEGQPQHF
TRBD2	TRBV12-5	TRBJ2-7	TGTGCTAGTGGTTTGGTAGCCGAGACTAGCGGGGGGGTCTCCTACGAGCAGTACTTC	CASGLVAETSGGVSYEQYF
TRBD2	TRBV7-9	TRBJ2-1	TGTGCCAGCATCGAAGCGGGAGGATCCTACAATGAGCAGTTCTTC	CASIEAGGSYNEQFF
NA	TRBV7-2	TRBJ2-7	TGTGCCAGCAGCTTAGCGGGAGTGGCACACGAGCAGTACTTC	CASSLAGVAHEQYF
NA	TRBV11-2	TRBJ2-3	TGTGCCAGCAGCCCTAGCGCGGGGGCTGGCACAGATACGCAGTATTTT	CASSPSAGAGTDTQYF
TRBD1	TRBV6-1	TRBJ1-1	TGTGCCAGCAGAGGGGGCCCACACACTGAAGCTTTCTTT	CASRGGPHTEAFF
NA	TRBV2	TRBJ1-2	TGTGCCAGCAGTGAACTGGGCAGTCCGGTTGGCTACACCTTC	CASSELGSPVGYTF
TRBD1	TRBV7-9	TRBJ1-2	TGTGCCAGCAGCGACCGGGACAGGGATGTCTATGGCTACACCTTC	CASSDRDRDVYGYTF
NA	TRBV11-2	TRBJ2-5	TGTGCCAGCAGCCTGGGGACAAAAGAGACCCAGTACTTC	CASSLGTKETQYF
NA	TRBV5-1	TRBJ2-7	TGCGCCAGCAGCTTGATCGGTAACTCCTACGAGCAGTACTTC	CASSLIGNSYEQYF
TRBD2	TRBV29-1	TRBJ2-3	TGCAGCGTTGAACTCGCGGGAGGAGTCACAGATACGCAGTATTTT	CSVELAGGVTDTQYF
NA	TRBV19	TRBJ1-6	TGTGCCAACGACATCCACATGAGCTCCTATAATTCACCCCTCCACTTT	CANDIHMSSYNSPLHF
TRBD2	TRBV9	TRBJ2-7	TGTGCCAGTAGCGCGGGAGGGAACGAGCAGTACTTC	CASSAGGNEQYF
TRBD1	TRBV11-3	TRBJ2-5	TGTGCCAGCAGCCCCACCGGGACAGGGGCATATTCCCAGTACTTC	CASSPTGTGAYSQYF
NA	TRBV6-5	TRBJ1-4	TGTGCCAGCAGCTTCCAGGGTTGGGGAAAACTGTTTTTT	CASSFQGWGKLFF
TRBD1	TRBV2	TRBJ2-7	TGTGCCAGCAGGACCTACAGGGGAGCGAACTACGAGCAGTACTTC	CASRTYRGANYEQYF
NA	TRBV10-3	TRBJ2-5	TGTGCCATCAGTGAAGGTACAGGGATAGAGACCCAGTACTTC	CAISEGTGIETQYF
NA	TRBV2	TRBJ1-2	TGTGCCAGCAGTGAAGCAGACCGGAGAGGCTATGGCTACACCTTC	CASSEADRRGYGYTF
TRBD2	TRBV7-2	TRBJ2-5	TGTGCCAGCAGCTTAGGGACTAGCGGGAGACTACAAGAGACCCAGTACTTC	CASSLGTSGRLQETQYF